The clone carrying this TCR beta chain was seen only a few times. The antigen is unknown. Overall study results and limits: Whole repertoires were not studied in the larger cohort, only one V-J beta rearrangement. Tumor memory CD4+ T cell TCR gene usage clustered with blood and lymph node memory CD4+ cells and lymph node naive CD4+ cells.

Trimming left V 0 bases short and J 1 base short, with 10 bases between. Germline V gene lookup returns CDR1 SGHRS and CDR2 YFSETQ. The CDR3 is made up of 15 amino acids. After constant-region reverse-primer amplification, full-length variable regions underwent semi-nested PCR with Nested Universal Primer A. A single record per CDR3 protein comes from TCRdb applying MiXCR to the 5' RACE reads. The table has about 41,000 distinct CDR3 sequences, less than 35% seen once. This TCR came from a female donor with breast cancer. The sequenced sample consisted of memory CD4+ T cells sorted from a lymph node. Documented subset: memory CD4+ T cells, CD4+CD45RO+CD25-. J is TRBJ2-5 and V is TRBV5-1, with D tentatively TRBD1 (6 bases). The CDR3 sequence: CASSLARTAQETQYF. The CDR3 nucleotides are TGCGCCAGCAGCTTGGCACGGACAGCCCAAGAGACCCAGTACTTC.